Sequencing of this TCR beta chain was carried out in a study of Ad26.COV2.S vaccination and SARS-CoV-2 variants. Study-level points and caveats: There was reportedly substantial breadth in spike-specific CD8+ and CD4+ T cell responses after vaccination. Vaccine recipients had higher spike-specific TCR breadth than placebo recipients.

Trimming cost V 10 bases and J 2 bases, with 8 bases left between them. The CDR3 spans 11 residues. Libraries were prepared by immunoSEQ multiplex PCR; TCRdb keeps only in-frame clonotypes and omits some of them. Here the sample spans a few hundred thousand clones, around 86% being singletons. Treatment specified: some 19 received Ad26.COV2.S at low or high dose, single or two shots; about 5 received placebo; per-sample allocation not given. Sampling took place 63 days after the first vaccine or placebo injection. About this clone: What it binds is unknown.

The clonotype was recovered from a person between 18 and 65 years old who received the Ad26.COV2.S COVID-19 vaccine or a placebo. The specimen comprised peripheral blood, sampled in a trial of Ad26.COV2.S vaccine versus placebo. The chain uses TRBV12-3 or TRBV12-4 and TRBJ1-2, with D hard to call. Here the CDR3 reads CAIGKNYGYTF. The CDR3 coding sequence is TGTGCCATCGGGAAGAACTATGGCTACACCTTC.